Many counts were recorded for the clone carrying this TCR beta chain. The target antigen is unknown. The time point: patch test 2, 6 weeks after DPC sensitization. As to treatment: therapeutic diphenylcyclopropenone sensitization with weekly scalp DPC. Blood was collected ahead of every patch test applied. Germline values: CDR1 MGHRA, CDR2 YSYEKL. The CDR3 runs 15 residues. Trimming shortened V by 6 bases and J by 4 bases, and 18 bases separated the two germline ends. These data originate in a study of human T cells and chemical hapten exposure. Overall study context: The study lasted around 5 months, and patients were dosed weekly with diphenylcyclopropenone on the scalp throughout.

The study, taken as a whole, reports: TCRs above 1 in 1000 frequency did not change with DPC sensitization.

TCRdb reprocessed the RACE reads with MiXCR, giving one entry per CDR3 protein. This table holds about 70,000 distinct CDR3 sequences, 8.5% found once. The rearrangement links TRBV4-1 to TRBJ1-1; D gene ambiguous. The sequences come from whole blood, collected in connection with sensitization to the hapten diphenylcyclopropenone (DPC). The sequence was obtained from a woman aged 50 to 60 with alopecia areata. Some clones in this sample may be carry-over from other donors' samples. The CDR3 nucleotides are TGCGCCAGCAGTCAGCTAACGGTAAGGAGCACTGAAGCTTTCTTT. It is translated as CASSQLTVRSTEAFF.